What follows is one T cell receptor beta chain and its context. Its antigen is not known. This specimen comes from a study of cytomegalovirus exposure and HLA in healthy donors. Study information: Around 80 million unique TCR sequences came from HLA-typed donors in an early release. Of 300 to 500 genotyped donors, 80% to 85% grouped in the Caucasian-associated ancestry cluster.

It was with 60 Vbeta and 13 Jbeta primers that the PCR ran. Sequenced by immunoSEQ multiplex PCR; TCRdb stores in-frame clones only, minus some. The sample contains under 200,000 clones, roughly 80% of which appear only once. Study conclusions and caveats: Productive status was seen about 90% or about 30% of the time for most TCR beta V segments in an earlier analysis.

From germline, CDR1 is SGHNT and CDR2 YYREEE (reference sequence). CDR3 size: 15 residues. The junction had 7 bases not matched to a gene; V was cut back by 4 bases and J by 2 bases. The sample comprised PBMCs. The sequence came from a girl between 2 and 10 years old in good health and CMV-seropositive. V is TRBV5-4 and J is TRBJ2-5; TRBD2 matches at 8 bases. The CDR3, as DNA: TGTGCCAGCAGCGGGCGGACTAGCAGACAAGAGACCCAGTACTTC. It encodes CASSGRTSRQETQYF.